This T cell receptor (beta chain) was captured by sequencing in a study of blood T cell repertoires in COVID-19. Study-level background: COVID-19 samples collected from the United States, Italy and Spain covered acute and convalescent phases. Nucleic acid was either cDNA or gDNA, and it came from T cells, B-cell-depleted T cells, or PBMCs.

Original handling: Estimated nucleated cell counts came from reference gene primer amplification. The table came from immunoSEQ multiplex PCR; TCRdb's copy has only in-frame clones and leaves some out. For V, J and clone size, that table is used; D and trimming come from the DNA. The table records fewer than 250,000 clones, approximately 90% of them present only once. Trimming removed 4 bases from V and 1 base from J; junction bases left unmatched: 11. The CDR3 contains 18 residues. The germline gives CDR1 SGDLS, CDR2 YYNGEE. The source of this sequence is a woman in her forties with acute or convalescent COVID-19. The sample consisted of peripheral blood. The V and J genes are TRBV9 and TRBJ2-1; 10 bases line up with TRBD1. This chain's CDR3 is CASSLRTGGKPSYNEQFF. CDR3 DNA: TGTGCCAGCAGCCTGCGGACAGGGGGGAAGCCTTCCTACAATGAGCAGTTCTTC. Full variable domain (missing parts from reference TRBV9 and TRBJ2-1): DSGVTQTPKHLITATGQRVTLRCSPRSGDLSVYWYQQSLDQGLQFLIQYYNGEERAKGNILERFSAQQFPDLHSELNLSSLELGDSALYFCASSLRTGGKPSYNEQFFGPGTRLTVL.